This T cell receptor beta chain stems from a study of monozygotic twins with inflammatory bowel disease. Germline assignment: CDR1 SGHNT and CDR2 YYREEE (reference sequence). The CDR3 extends over 15 amino acids. The UMIs contained a 6-nucleotide sample barcode. They were added by template switching during cDNA synthesis. TCRdb re-called the 5' RACE reads, yielding one record per CDR3 amino acid sequence without DNA. The sample totals fewer than 110,000 distinct CDR3 sequences. Sequenced sample: blood. V and J are TRBV5-4 and TRBJ2-5; TCRdb outputs TRBD1, but without DNA this stays unchecked. This sequence was found in a human donor with ulcerative colitis or Crohn's disease, or a healthy co-twin of an affected twin (not recorded which). This CDR3 reads CASSQIRDRVQTQYF.